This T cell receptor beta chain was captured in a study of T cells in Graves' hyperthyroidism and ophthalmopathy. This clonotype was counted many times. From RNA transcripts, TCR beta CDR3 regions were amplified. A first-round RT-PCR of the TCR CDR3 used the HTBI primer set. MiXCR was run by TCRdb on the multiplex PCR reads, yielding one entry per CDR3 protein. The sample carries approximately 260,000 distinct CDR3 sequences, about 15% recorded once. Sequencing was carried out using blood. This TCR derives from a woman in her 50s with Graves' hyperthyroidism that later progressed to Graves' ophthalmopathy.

DNA for the CDR3: TGTGCCAGCAGGCCACAGGTTACCGGGTACGAGCAGTACTTC. Protein product: CASRPQVTGYEQYF. The rearrangement links TRBV6-2 or TRBV6-3 to TRBJ2-7, with D possibly matching TRBD1 (5 bases). The V and J ends lost 6 bases and 4 bases respectively, with 16 bases between them. CDR1 is MNHEY and CDR2 is SVGEGT in the germline V gene. CDR3 length: 14 residues.